The clone carrying this T cell receptor beta chain was seen more than once but under ten times. The target antigen is unknown. Every participating donor gave one draw, a heparinised blood sample averaging about 100 mL. Stem cell-like memory, regulatory, central memory and naive CD4+ cells were sorted via CD45RO/CCR7/CD25/CD127/CD95/CD27. The record originates from a study of beta chain features in type 1 diabetes. Reverse transcribing all isolated RNA meant expressed TCRB transcripts were sequenced. About 3.57 million reads per sample were averaged for naive, central memory and regulatory samples. The data were produced by immunoSEQ multiplex PCR, yet TCRdb's version contains in-frame clones alone and is incomplete. The table lists about 250,000 clones, 13% to 15% of them singletons. Regarding the study as a whole: In the patient group, naive, central memory and Treg TCRB repertoires seemed more alike than in the healthy donor group.

V was clipped by 5 bases and J by 3 bases, with 15 bases between them. The V gene's germline CDR1 is SNHLY and CDR2 FYNNEI. The CDR3 length is 15 residues. The sequence came from a woman in her thirties or forties in good health. The sequenced sample consisted of naive CD4+ T cells from blood. V gene TRBV2 combines with J gene TRBJ2-3, with a weak D call TRBD2 (6 bases). The CDR3 loop reads CASSPHSGVTDTQYF. CDR3 bases: TGTGCCAGCAGTCCCCACTCGGGGGTTACAGATACGCAGTATTTT.